What follows are 9 T cell receptor beta chains derived from one specimen sequenced in a study of T cell responses to AZD1222 COVID-19 vaccine. Clones were read by immunoSEQ multiplex PCR, and TCRdb kept only the in-frame ones, dropping some. The profile shows approximately 110,000 clones, approximately 90% of them singletons. The source was peripheral blood, collected 28 days after the second AZD1222 dose. These receptors all come from an adult who received the AZD1222 COVID-19 vaccine.

This chain joins TRBV12-3 or TRBV12-4 and TRBJ1-2; 8 bases align to TRBD1. Trimming removed 1 base from V and 14 bases from J; junction bases left unmatched: 9. The CDR3 has 13 amino acids. For the CDR3, the DNA is TGTGCCAGCAGTTTAGGACAGGGGAAAAGATGGACCTTC. Translated: CASSLGQGKRWTF.

The rearrangement links TRBV10-3 to TRBJ2-5; the match to TRBD1 covers 8 bases. Germline CDR1 is ENHRY and CDR2 is SYGVKD. The CDR3 totals 14 residues. V dropped 3 bases and J dropped 4; count of bases not matched to a gene: 4. The CDR3: CAISENRGTETQYF. DNA of the CDR3: TGTGCCATCAGTGAAAACAGGGGGACAGAGACCCAGTACTTC.

The V call is TRBV2, the J call TRBJ1-5; D is unresolved. The V gene's germline CDR1 is SNHLY and CDR2 FYNNEI. V lost 3 bases and J lost 1, with 7 bases in between. This CDR3 has 14 residues. CDR3 in DNA: TGTGCCAGCAGTGATCGTCAGAGCAATCAGCCCCAGCATTTT. Amino acids: CASSDRQSNQPQHF.

This chain connects TRBV15 to TRBJ1-2; TRBD1 agrees at 8 bases. Germline-derived CDR1 and CDR2 are LNHNV and YYDKDF (reference sequence). The CDR3 sequence is 17 residues long. Trimming cost V 0 bases and J 5 bases; bases outside gene matches: 11. CDR3 coding DNA: TGTGCCACCAGCAGAGATCAGAAGGGACAGGCTAGGTATGGCTACACCTTC. This sequence encodes CATSRDQKGQARYGYTF.

In DNA form, the CDR3 reads TGTGCCAGCAGTGACTATGCCACCGCTGGGGAGGCTTTCTTT. It encodes CASSDYATAGEAFF. This sequence joins TRBV6-4 and TRBJ1-1; D gene ambiguous. Germline loops: CDR1 MRHNA, CDR2 SNTAGT. Trimming shortened V by 1 base and J by 11 bases, and 17 bases separated the two germline ends. The CDR3 length is 14 residues.

The gene calls are TRBV5-1 and TRBJ2-7, with D unclear. The germline gives CDR1 SGHRS, CDR2 YFSETQ. The CDR3 has 14 amino acids. V was trimmed by 2 bases and J by 2 bases, leaving 11 bases between them. For the CDR3, the DNA is TGCGCCAGCAGCTTCGGCGGTCTCGCCTACGAGCAGTACTTC. It encodes CASSFGGLAYEQYF.

The V call is TRBV2, the J call TRBJ1-2; D remains ambiguous. Per the germline V gene, CDR1 is SNHLY and CDR2 is FYNNEI. The V gene lost 4 bases and the J gene lost 1 base, with 10 bases spanning the gap. The CDR3 is made up of 14 amino acids. CDR3 nucleotide sequence: TGTGCCAGCAGTGCGCGGGGAGATAACTATGGCTACACCTTC. Amino acid sequence: CASSARGDNYGYTF.

The CDR3, as DNA: TGTGCCAGCTCAAGACAGGCTAACTATGGCTACACCTTC. Protein sequence: CASSRQANYGYTF. The V gene is TRBV6-5, the J gene TRBJ1-2; TRBD1 is a possible D gene (6 bases). The CDR3 sequence is 13 residues long. Germline V CDR1 and CDR2: MNHEY, SVGAGI. Trimming shortened V by 8 bases and J by 0 bases, and 10 bases separated the two germline ends.

This sequence joins TRBV6-5 and TRBJ1-2; TRBD1 matches 9 bases. Germline V gene data show CDR1 as MNHEY and CDR2 as SVGAGI. CDR3 size: 15 residues. The ends lost 6 bases at V and 7 bases at J; junction bases unmatched: 12. For the CDR3, the DNA is TGTGCCAGCAGGACCCACCGGACAGGGGAAGTTGGCTACACCTTC. Translated, it gives CASRTHRTGEVGYTF.